The next 22 T cell receptor beta chains were all read from a single sample in a study of T cell responses to AZD1222 COVID-19 vaccine listed by TCRdb under 2021. What this sample's time point label stands for: about 28 days (+/-7) after the second vaccine dose. Libraries came from the immunoSEQ multiplex PCR assay. TCRdb re-hosts the immuneACCESS table, in-frame sequences only. Its copies lack some clones; in the studies checked, an unresolved V gene accounts for under half of them, and the cause for the rest is not known. The sample data list roughly 120,000 clones, and 85% of these were observed just once. Approximately 4.7% of the sample belongs to the ten largest clones. The input for sequencing was peripheral blood, taken 28 days after the second AZD1222 dose. The receptor source for this set is an adult who received the AZD1222 COVID-19 vaccine.

The V gene is TRBV7-2, the J gene TRBJ1-5, with D possibly being TRBD1 (5 bases). The CDR3 covers 14 residues. V shed 2 bases and J shed 3 bases, with 8 bases lying between them. Germline loops: CDR1 SGHTA, CDR2 FQGNSA. CDR3 DNA sequence: TGTGCCAGCAGCTTAAAGGGGACCAATCAGCCCCAGCATTTT. As protein: CASSLKGTNQPQHF.

The chain combines TRBV11-3 with TRBJ1-2, with D perhaps TRBD1 (5 bases). The length of the CDR3 is 12 residues. V lost 5 bases and J lost 5, with 9 bases in between. Germline V gene sequence: CDR1 SGHNT, CDR2 YENEEA. CDR3 bases: TGTGCCAGCAGCCGGGGGGGGTATGGCTACACCTTC. Residues: CASSRGGYGYTF.

The J gene is TRBJ2-2, the V gene TRBV28; TRBD1 matches 9 bases. CDR3 length equals 15 residues. V lost 6 bases and J lost 0; bases outside the gene matches: 2. Germline values: CDR1 MDHEN, CDR2 SYDVKM. The CDR3 DNA reads TGTGCCAGCAGGGACAGGGGAACGAACACCGGGGAGCTGTTTTTT. Amino acids: CASRDRGTNTGELFF.

The chain employs TRBV5-6 and TRBJ1-5; D possibly corresponds to TRBD1 (5 bases). Germline values: CDR1 SGHDT, CDR2 YYEEEE. The CDR3 is 18 residues long. V was pared by 0 bases and J by 1 base, with 17 bases between. The CDR3 nucleotides read TGTGCCAGCAGCTTGGCCACCATCCAGGGAGGCAGCAATCAGCCCCAGCATTTT. It specifies CASSLATIQGGSNQPQHF.

The CDR3 loop reads CASSSYAQTTEAFF. In nucleotides, the CDR3 is TGTGCCAGCAGTTCCTATGCCCAGACCACTGAAGCTTTCTTT. J is TRBJ1-1 and V is TRBV7-2; D gene unclear. The germline V gene encodes CDR1 SGHTA and CDR2 FQGNSA. Trimming cost V 6 bases and J 4 bases, with 15 bases left between them. This CDR3 region has 14 residues.

This rearrangement joins TRBV6-1 to TRBJ1-1; D is unclear. Germline V gene data show CDR1 as MNHNS and CDR2 as SASEGT. Trimming cost V 2 bases and J 5 bases, with 12 bases left between them. This CDR3 spans 14 amino acids. Here the CDR3 reads CASSESNLRTEAFF. The CDR3 region has the DNA TGTGCCAGCAGTGAATCCAATCTTCGAACTGAAGCTTTCTTT.

The V gene is TRBV2, the J gene TRBJ1-1; 8 bases align to TRBD1. The V gene end was trimmed by 3 bases and the J gene end by 0 bases; junction bases not matched to a gene: 3. The CDR3 is 15 residues long. Germline V gene sequence: CDR1 SNHLY, CDR2 FYNNEI. DNA of the CDR3: TGTGCCAGCAGTGAGACCAGGGGGCTGAACACTGAAGCTTTCTTT. Translated: CASSETRGLNTEAFF.

This sequence joins TRBV6-1 and TRBJ2-1; the match to TRBD1 covers 10 bases. CDR1 MNHNS and CDR2 SASEGT come from the germline V gene. With V trimmed by 4 bases and J by 0 bases, 12 bases remained unmatched. The length of the CDR3 is 19 residues. Written as DNA, the CDR3 is TGTGCCAGCAGTGCGCGGGACAGGGGTTATACACGCTCCTACAATGAGCAGTTCTTC. Amino acid sequence: CASSARDRGYTRSYNEQFF.

The chain carries TRBV2 and TRBJ2-1; 14 bases fit TRBD2. This CDR3 has 15 residues. V gave up 6 bases and J gave up 7 bases; unmatched junction bases: 5. Germline V CDR1 and CDR2: SNHLY, FYNNEI. As DNA, the CDR3 is TGTGCCAGCAGCACCGGGACTAGCGGGGGTAATGAGCAGTTCTTC. This encodes CASSTGTSGGNEQFF. The whole variable domain, remainder taken from reference TRBV2 and TRBJ2-1, is EPEVTQTPSHQVTQMGQEVILRCVPISNHLYFYWYRQILGQKVEFLVSFYNNEISEKSEIFDDQFSVERPDGSNFTLKIRSTKLEDSAMYFCASSTGTSGGNEQFFGPGTRLTVL.

The CDR3 DNA reads TGTGCCAGTCAGAACATCGGGACAGGGGATAATTCACCCCTCCACTTT. Translation gives CASQNIGTGDNSPLHF. The rearrangement links TRBV28 to TRBJ1-6; 10 bases line up with TRBD1. The CDR3 runs to 16 residues. The ends lost 9 bases at V and 5 bases at J; junction bases unmatched: 10. Germline V gene sequence: CDR1 MDHEN, CDR2 SYDVKM.

The rearrangement links TRBV27 to TRBJ1-6; TRBD1 agrees at 7 bases. This CDR3 is 15 amino acids long. Germline loops: CDR1 MNHEY, CDR2 SMNVEV (reference sequence). The trim removed 0 bases at V and 7 bases at J, leaving 3 bases unmatched. The CDR3, as DNA: TGTGCCAGCAGTTTATCTGGGGACAGAAATTCACCCCTCCACTTT. Its translation: CASSLSGDRNSPLHF.

The CDR3 nucleotides are TGTGCCAGCACACTAGACCCCCCGGGGGGCTACAATGAGCAGTTCTTC. Encoded protein: CASTLDPPGGYNEQFF. The V and J genes are TRBV3-1 (or the pseudogene TRBV3-2) and TRBJ2-1; 7 nucleotides align to TRBD2. This CDR3 has 16 residues. The V gene end was trimmed by 7 bases and the J gene end by 3 bases; junction bases not matched to a gene: 12. The germline V gene encodes CDR1 LGHDT and CDR2 YNNKEL (reference sequence).

The rearrangement links TRBV6-5 to TRBJ2-1; D unresolved. CDR1 and CDR2 (germline): MNHEY, SVGAGI. The CDR3 consists of 13 residues. V lost 5 bases and J 7 bases, leaving 12 bases between the germline ends. DNA for the CDR3: TGTGCCAGCAGTCCCATTGGTAAAAATGAGCAGTTCTTC. This encodes CASSPIGKNEQFF.

The chain has TRBV14 and TRBJ1-6, with 7 bases fitting TRBD1. The germline V gene encodes CDR1 SGHDN and CDR2 FVKESK. The CDR3 consists of 15 residues. V lost 2 bases to trimming and J lost 8 bases; unmatched junction nucleotides: 6. CDR3 sequence: CASSQRDRLDSPLHF. CDR3 coding DNA: TGTGCCAGCAGCCAACGGGACAGACTCGATTCACCCCTCCACTTT. The whole variable domain, remainder taken from reference TRBV14 and TRBJ1-6, is EAGVTQFPSHSVIEKGQTVTLRCDPISGHDNLYWYRRVMGKEIKFLLHFVKESKQDESGMPNNRFLAERTGGTYSTLKVQPAELEDSGVYFCASSQRDRLDSPLHFGNGTRLTVT.

The rearrangement joins TRBV5-5 to TRBJ1-5, with D uncertain. Trimming took off 0 bases at V and 4 bases at J, with 5 bases between the two ends. Germline V gives CDR1 SGHKS, CDR2 YYEKEE (reference sequence). The CDR3 covers 13 residues. The CDR3 region has the DNA TGTGCCAGCAGCTTGGACACTAATCAGCCCCAGCATTTT. It is translated as CASSLDTNQPQHF.

This clone has a handful of counts. The rearrangement joins TRBV11-3 to TRBJ2-3; TRBD2 agrees at 9 bases. Germline lookup yields CDR1 SGHNT and CDR2 YENEEA. The V gene end was trimmed by 1 base and the J gene end by 7 bases; junction bases not matched to a gene: 12. The CDR3 is 17 amino acids. The CDR3 DNA sequence: TGTGCCAGCAGCTTAGGAACCGGCGGGGGGGCCTATAATACGCAGTATTTT. Amino acids: CASSLGTGGGAYNTQYF.

The chain uses TRBV4-1 and TRBJ1-6; possibly TRBD1 for D (5 bases). Trimming stripped 0 bases from V and 7 bases from J, with 16 bases between. Per germline, CDR1 MGHRA and CDR2 YSYEKL. This CDR3 is 17 amino acids long. Written as DNA, the CDR3 is TGCGCCAGCAGCCAAGAGGGGGATGGGCAGGCGAATTCACCCCTCCACTTT. It encodes CASSQEGDGQANSPLHF.

The chain combines TRBV7-7 with TRBJ2-2, with D hard to call. Between the trimmed V and J ends, which lost 2 bases and 5 bases, there was a span of 6 bases. The germline V gene encodes CDR1 SSHAT and CDR2 FNYEAQ (reference sequence). The CDR3 runs to 13 residues. The CDR3 region has the DNA TGTGCCAGCAGCTTACAAGCTACCGGGGAGCTGTTTTTT. Amino acid sequence: CASSLQATGELFF.

CDR3 sequence reads: CAGAGQPGNTIYF. The CDR3 region has the DNA TGTGCCGGGGCGGGACAGCCTGGAAACACCATATATTTT. This sequence joins TRBV6-5 and TRBJ1-3, with 7 positions matching TRBD1. V lost 11 bases, J lost 2 bases, and 6 bases stayed unmatched. This CDR3 spans 13 amino acids. CDR1 is MNHEY and CDR2 is SVGAGI in the germline V gene.

This clone was seen more than once but under ten times. The J gene is TRBJ2-7, the V gene TRBV6-5, with 8 bases matching TRBD1. CDR3 size: 15 residues. Germline V CDR1 and CDR2: MNHEY, SVGAGI. V trimming: 6 bases; J trimming: 2 bases; junction bases outside the gene matches: 9. The CDR3 region is CASSTGTGLAYEQYF. In DNA form, the CDR3 reads TGTGCCAGCAGCACCGGGACAGGCCTCGCCTACGAGCAGTACTTC.

This clone was counted a single time. The chain combines TRBV7-2 with TRBJ2-7; unclear D gene. The CDR3 runs 12 residues. The germline V and J ends were trimmed by 1 base and 4 bases, with 5 bases remaining between them. CDR1 SGHTA and CDR2 FQGNSA come from the germline V gene. The CDR3 region has the DNA TGTGCCAGCAGCTTAGTGGGTTACGAGCAGTACTTC. Amino acids: CASSLVGYEQYF.

The V gene is TRBV10-3, the J gene TRBJ1-1; D gene unclear. Trimming left V 6 bases short and J 2 bases short, with 10 bases between. The CDR3 extends over 13 amino acids. Germline V lookup: CDR1 ENHRY, CDR2 SYGVKD. The CDR3, as DNA: TGTGCCATCAGCCAGCAGGATAACACTGAAGCTTTCTTT. It yields the protein CAISQQDNTEAFF.